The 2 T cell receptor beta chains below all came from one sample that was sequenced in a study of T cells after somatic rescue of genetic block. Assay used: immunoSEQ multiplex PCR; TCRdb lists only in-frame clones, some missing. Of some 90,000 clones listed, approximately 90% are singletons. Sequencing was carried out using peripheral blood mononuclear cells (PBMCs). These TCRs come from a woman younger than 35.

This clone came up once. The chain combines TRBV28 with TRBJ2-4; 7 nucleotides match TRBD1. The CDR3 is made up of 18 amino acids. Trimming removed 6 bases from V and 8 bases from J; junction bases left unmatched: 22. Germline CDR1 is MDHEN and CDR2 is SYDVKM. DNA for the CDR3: TGTGCCAGCAGCCCTCCTCTCCTCAAGGGGGCTTCAGGATACATTCAGTACTTC. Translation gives CASSPPLLKGASGYIQYF.

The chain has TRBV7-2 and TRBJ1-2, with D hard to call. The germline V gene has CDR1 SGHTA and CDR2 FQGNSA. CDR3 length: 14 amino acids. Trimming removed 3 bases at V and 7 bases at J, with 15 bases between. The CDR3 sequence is CASSFFRGIGGYTF. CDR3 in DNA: TGTGCCAGCAGCTTTTTTCGGGGAATAGGTGGCTACACCTTC.